Below, 3 T cell receptor beta chains from the same sample are listed, as sequenced in a study of blood T cell repertoires in COVID-19. Generated by immunoSEQ multiplex PCR, the TCRdb table keeps only in-frame clones and is missing some. This sample has around 56,000 clones; around 82% occur once, and the top ten carry over 5.5%. The sequencing sample was made of peripheral blood. The receptors shown here come from a man in his sixties with acute or convalescent COVID-19.

The chain combines TRBV19 with TRBJ2-7; D gene ambiguous. Germline assignment: CDR1 LNHDA and CDR2 SQIVND (reference sequence). The CDR3 extends over 12 amino acids. Trimming shortened V by 3 bases and J by 6 bases, and 9 bases separated the two germline ends. In DNA, the CDR3 is TGTGCCAGTAGTATTAGCCGTGGCGAGCAGTACTTC. Its translation: CASSISRGEQYF.

Note on this clone: The sample holds other DNA sequences that translate to the same CDR3. J is TRBJ2-7 and V is TRBV5-1; D is perhaps TRBD1 (6 bases). Germline lookup yields CDR1 SGHRS and CDR2 YFSETQ. Trimming stripped 0 bases from V and 3 bases from J, with 10 bases between. CDR3 length: 14 residues. This CDR3 reads CASSLAGTNYEQYF. As DNA, the CDR3 is TGCGCCAGCAGCTTGGCCGGGACAAACTACGAGCAGTACTTC.

In DNA form, the CDR3 reads TGTGCCAGCAGTCCCCTCGAGGGGGGGCGCAGTGGCACTGAAGCTTTCTTT. As protein: CASSPLEGGRSGTEAFF. The V and J genes are TRBV6-6 and TRBJ1-1; a possible D gene is TRBD1 (6 bases). V lost 5 bases and J 4 bases, leaving 23 bases between the germline ends. The CDR3 sequence is 17 residues long. Germline CDR1 is MNHNY and CDR2 is SVGAGI (reference sequence).